The 28 T cell receptor beta chains presented below share a single source sample, sequenced in a study of T cell repertoires in cytomegalovirus infection. TCRdb re-derived calls from the reads in MiXCR, one entry per CDR3 protein. The table lists roughly 350,000 distinct CDR3 sequences, roughly 36% of them singletons, with 13% in the top ten. These receptors have no known antigen. Sequences were derived from cultured PBMCs, sampled from culture after CMV antigen stimulation. These receptors were taken from a human donor in good health (CMV status not recorded). Some clones in this sample may be carry-over from other donors' samples.

This clonotype was seen ten or more times. This chain joins TRBV5-4 and TRBJ2-3, with D perhaps given as TRBD1 or TRBD2 (6 bases each). Per the germline V gene, CDR1 is SGHNT and CDR2 is YYREEE (reference sequence). Trimming took off 5 bases at V and 6 bases at J, with 19 bases between the two ends. The CDR3 has 15 amino acids. The DNA for the CDR3 is TGTGCCAGCAGAGGGGGGATAGCCAATCGGGATACGCAGTATTTT. Translated, it gives CASRGGIANRDTQYF.

Here the CDR3 reads CASSLARQGGNGYTF. The CDR3 nucleotides read TGTGCCAGCAGCTTAGCGCGGCAGGGAGGGAATGGCTACACCTTC. The gene calls are TRBV7-9 and TRBJ1-2; D may be TRBD1 (5 bases). Trimming removed 0 bases from V and 6 bases from J, with 14 bases in between. In germline, CDR1 is SEHNR, CDR2 FQNEAQ (reference sequence). The CDR3 has 15 residues.

This chain uses TRBV4-1 with TRBJ2-7, with D uncertain. Germline CDR1 is MGHRA and CDR2 is YSYEKL. The CDR3 is 13 amino acids. Deletions cut 0 bases from V and 4 bases from J, with 7 bases between. The CDR3 reads CASSQEEFYEQYF. As DNA, the CDR3 is TGCGCCAGCAGCCAAGAAGAGTTTTACGAGCAGTACTTC.

This clonotype showed up just a few times. This chain joins TRBV7-2 and TRBJ2-3; TRBD2 agrees at 12 bases. The CDR3 consists of 17 residues. V was pared by 8 bases and J by 2 bases, with 11 bases of the junction left unmatched. Germline V gene sequence: CDR1 SGHTA, CDR2 FQGNSA. The CDR3 DNA reads as TGTGCCAGCGGGGTAAACCGACTAGCGGGGGTCACAGATACGCAGTATTTT. It encodes CASGVNRLAGVTDTQYF.

The chain recombines TRBV7-1 with TRBJ2-1, with TRBD1 matching over 9 bases. TRBV7-1 falls under the ORF class, with uncertain function. This CDR3 has 16 amino acids. V was pared by 6 bases and J by 4 bases, with 10 bases of the junction left unmatched. Here the CDR3 reads CASSQVAGQGYNEQFF. CDR3 DNA: TGTGCCAGCAGTCAAGTGGCGGGACAGGGATACAATGAGCAGTTCTTC.

The chain uses TRBV6-6 and TRBJ2-7; 11 bases are a match to TRBD2. This CDR3 contains 17 residues. Germline CDR1 is MNHNY and CDR2 is SVGAGI (reference sequence). V lost 0 bases to trimming and J lost 5 bases; unmatched junction nucleotides: 9. In DNA, the CDR3 is TGTGCCAGCAGTTACTCCACAGCTAGCGGGAGGATACACGAGCAGTACTTC. Protein: CASSYSTASGRIHEQYF.

The chain uses TRBV7-3 and TRBJ2-3; D is unclear. Per the germline V gene, CDR1 is SGHTA and CDR2 is FQGTGA. The length of the CDR3 is 15 residues. V lost 5 bases, J lost 6 bases, and 18 bases lay in between. The CDR3 DNA reads TGTGCCAGCAGCCATTATCCCTCCCCCTTGGATACGCAGTATTTT. It yields the protein CASSHYPSPLDTQYF.

This clonotype was seen more than once but under ten times. This may arise from a read error, as a much more abundant clone is one base away. The chain is built from TRBV5-6 and TRBJ2-7, with D perhaps TRBD1 (5 bases). This CDR3 region has 13 residues. Trimming left V 2 bases short and J 4 bases short, with 10 bases between. CDR1 and CDR2 from the germline V gene are SGHDT and YYEEEE. This CDR3 is CASSFSQGYEQYF. The CDR3 DNA reads as TGTGCCAGCAGCTTTTCCCAGGGTTACGAGCAGTACTTC. Together with reference TRBV5-6 and TRBJ2-7, the CDR3 gives the full variable domain: DAGVTQSPTHLIKTRGQQVTLRCSPKSGHDTVSWYQQALGQGPQFIFQYYEEEERQRGNFPDRFSGHQFPNYSSELNVNALLLGDSALYLCASSFSQGYEQYFGPGTRLTVT.

This clonotype was recorded a few times. The chain uses TRBV10-1 and TRBJ2-2, with 8 bases identical to TRBD2. Trimming took 2 bases from V and 1 from J; bases not matched to a gene: 3. The CDR3 consists of 16 residues. From germline, CDR1 is WNHNN and CDR2 SYGVQD (reference sequence). The CDR3 region is CASSERSGRNTGELFF. In nucleotides, the CDR3 is TGCGCCAGCAGTGAGAGGAGCGGGAGGAACACCGGGGAGCTGTTTTTT.

This chain joins TRBV7-2 and TRBJ2-7, with TRBD2 identical over 13 bases. The CDR3 totals 15 residues. Germline lookup yields CDR1 SGHTA and CDR2 FQGNSA. Trimming took 5 bases from V and 0 from J; bases not matched to a gene: 1. CDR3 region: CASSGTSGTSYEQYF. The CDR3 bases are TGTGCCAGCAGCGGGACTAGCGGGACCTCCTACGAGCAGTACTTC.

This clonotype was counted a few times. The chain uses TRBV7-2 and TRBJ2-3, with D possibly being TRBD2 (5 bases). V was cut by 0 bases and J by 1 base, with 11 bases left in between. The CDR3 covers 16 residues. Germline assignment: CDR1 SGHTA and CDR2 FQGNSA. CDR3 amino acids: CASSLAGDVGTDTQYF. CDR3 bases: TGTGCCAGCAGCTTAGCGGGAGACGTTGGCACAGATACGCAGTATTTT.

Note on this clonotype: At one boundary the junction diverges from the germline segment, which might be a read error. This sequence joins TRBV29-1 and TRBJ1-1, with D uncertain. In germline, CDR1 is SQVTM, CDR2 ANQGSEA. This CDR3 is 10 amino acids long. DNA of the CDR3: TGCAGCGTTTGGTGGGGTGAACCTTTCTTT. Protein sequence: CSVWWGEPFF.

This clonotype has a count of ten or more. The V gene is TRBV7-3, the J gene TRBJ2-5; D gene unclear. The germline V gene encodes CDR1 SGHTA and CDR2 FQGTGA. Trimming shortened V by 2 bases and J by 1 base, and 8 bases separated the two germline ends. The length of the CDR3 is 14 residues. The CDR3 region is CASSLAHLQETQYF. Here the CDR3 DNA reads TGTGCCAGCAGCTTAGCACACCTCCAAGAGACCCAGTACTTC.

The chain joins TRBV30 to TRBJ2-1, with D uncertain. CDR3 length: 12 amino acids. V gave up 0 bases and J gave up 7 bases, with 7 bases separating them. CDR1 is GTSNPN and CDR2 is SVGIG in the germline V gene (reference sequence). The CDR3: CAWSVDQNEQFF. Here the CDR3 DNA reads TGTGCCTGGAGTGTGGATCAAAATGAGCAGTTCTTC. Full variable domain (missing parts from reference TRBV30 and TRBJ2-1): SQTIHQWPATLVQPVGSPLSLECTVEGTSNPNLYWYRQAAGRGLQLLFYSVGIGQISSEVPQNLSASRPQDRQFILSSKKLLLSDSGFYLCAWSVDQNEQFFGPGTRLTVL.

CDR3 sequence reads: CASSSPGGKNEQFF. Written as DNA, the CDR3 is TGTGCCAGCAGCTCCCCCGGTGGGAAAAATGAGCAGTTCTTC. This chain joins TRBV11-2 and TRBJ2-1; D gene uncertain. The germline V gene has CDR1 SGHAT and CDR2 FQNNGV. This CDR3 has 14 residues. Trimming removed 4 bases from V and 7 bases from J, with 14 bases in between.

This clonotype was counted only a few times. The genes are TRBV6-5 and TRBJ2-3; 10 positions match TRBD2. The CDR3 has 15 residues. J lost 3 bases, V lost 6 bases, and 6 bases had no gene match. CDR1 and CDR2 from the germline V gene are MNHEY and SVGAGI. The DNA for the CDR3 is TGTGCCAGCAGACCTAGCGGGAGCAAAACAGATACGCAGTATTTT. Its translation: CASRPSGSKTDTQYF.

The V and J genes are TRBV28 and TRBJ1-1; D remains unclear. The CDR3 spans 13 residues. Germline V gives CDR1 MDHEN, CDR2 SYDVKM. Trimming removed 1 base at V and 1 base at J, with 4 bases between. CDR3 nucleotide sequence: TGTGCCAGCAGTTTATTTAGGAACACTGAAGCTTTCTTT. Encoded protein: CASSLFRNTEAFF.

This sequence joins TRBV7-2 and TRBJ2-7, with 14 bases identical to TRBD2. This CDR3 comprises 17 residues. Unmatched junction bases numbered 9, after V lost 6 bases and J lost 2 bases. The germline V gene encodes CDR1 SGHTA and CDR2 FQGNSA. Here the CDR3 DNA reads TGTGCCAGCAGTCGATTGACTAGCGGGAGGGCCCCCTACGAGCAGTACTTC. Translating it yields CASSRLTSGRAPYEQYF.

The chain is built from TRBV7-2 and TRBJ2-1; a weak D match, TRBD2 (5 bases). The V gene's germline CDR1 is SGHTA and CDR2 FQGNSA. V lost 5 bases to trimming and J lost 5 bases, with 13 bases between them. The CDR3 runs 14 residues. CDR3 DNA sequence: TGTGCCAGCAGCCGCGGGTACAACAACAATGAGCAGTTCTTC. Residues: CASSRGYNNNEQFF.

The chain joins TRBV10-3 to TRBJ1-3; D is unclear. The CDR3 consists of 15 residues. Germline values: CDR1 ENHRY, CDR2 SYGVKD. Trimming shortened V by 4 bases and J by 0 bases, and 10 bases separated the two germline ends. CDR3 amino acids: CAISAGSLSGNTIYF. The CDR3 coding sequence is TGTGCCATCAGTGCTGGCAGCCTCTCTGGAAACACCATATATTTT.

At least ten counts were recorded for this clonotype. CDR3 residues: CASSHFDYEQYF. In DNA, the CDR3 is TGCGCCAGCAGCCACTTCGACTACGAGCAGTACTTC. The rearrangement links TRBV4-3 to TRBJ2-7, with no clear D. Trimming took off 3 bases at V and 3 bases at J, with 6 bases between the two ends. This CDR3 comprises 12 residues. Germline CDR1 reads LGHNA; CDR2 reads YSLEER.

This clonotype has only a few counts. V is TRBV27 and J is TRBJ1-2, with D uncertain. CDR3 length: 15 residues. The ends were cut back, 6 bases at V and 5 bases at J, with 19 bases in the middle. From germline, CDR1 is MNHEY and CDR2 SMNVEV (reference sequence). CDR3 protein: CASRDRATPLYGYTF. CDR3 bases: TGTGCCAGCAGGGACCGGGCCACCCCTCTTTATGGCTACACCTTC.

The chain links TRBV6-5 to TRBJ2-3; D unclear. V lost 0 bases and J lost 0, with 4 bases in between. CDR1 and CDR2 from the germline V gene are MNHEY and SVGAGI. The CDR3 is made up of 14 amino acids. CDR3 region: CASSYSFSTDTQYF. CDR3 in DNA: TGTGCCAGCAGTTACTCGTTTAGCACAGATACGCAGTATTTT.

This clonotype has more than one count but fewer than ten. The CDR3 bases are TGTGCCAGCAGCCAGACTGACAGGGCCTACAATGAGCAGTTCTTC. Translating it yields CASSQTDRAYNEQFF. This chain uses TRBV4-2 with TRBJ2-1; 7 bases fit TRBD1. Germline CDR1 is LGHNA and CDR2 is YNFKEQ. The CDR3 contains 15 residues. V was clipped by 3 bases and J by 2 bases; unmatched bases: 4.

This clonotype was picked up a small number of times. The chain couples TRBV7-9 to TRBJ2-3; no firm D call. The CDR3 covers 15 residues. V dropped 2 bases and J dropped 2 bases, with 11 bases sitting between them. Germline V lookup: CDR1 SEHNR, CDR2 FQNEAQ (reference sequence). In nucleotides, the CDR3 is TGTGCCAGCAGCTTATCGAACGGGTTCACAGATACGCAGTATTTT. Its protein product is CASSLSNGFTDTQYF.

DNA for the CDR3: TGCAGTGCTAGGCAGGGGTATAGCAATCAGCCCCAGCATTTT. Protein: CSARQGYSNQPQHF. The gene calls are TRBV20-1 and TRBJ1-5; a possible D gene is TRBD1 (6 bases). V was pared by 3 bases and J by 0 bases, with 9 bases between. In germline, CDR1 is DFQATT, CDR2 SNEGSKA (reference sequence). The CDR3 extends over 14 amino acids.

V is TRBV7-9 and J is TRBJ1-6, with 8 positions matching TRBD1. The CDR3 covers 15 residues. The trim removed 0 bases at V and 9 bases at J, leaving 4 bases unmatched. Per germline, CDR1 SEHNR and CDR2 FQNEAQ (reference sequence). CDR3 region: CASSLAGQGGSPLHF. The CDR3 coding sequence is TGTGCCAGCAGCTTAGCAGGACAGGGCGGTTCACCCCTCCACTTT.

This clonotype came up many times. This chain uses TRBV7-3 with TRBJ2-3, with D uncertain. Germline values: CDR1 SGHTA, CDR2 FQGTGA. This CDR3 is built from 16 residues. With 0 bases removed from V and 0 bases from J, the gap between germline ends came to 10 bases. Here the CDR3 reads CASSLTGTTSTDTQYF. The DNA of the CDR3 is TGTGCCAGCAGCTTAACGGGAACAACTAGCACAGATACGCAGTATTTT.